Sequencing of this TCR beta chain was carried out in a study of T cell responses to AZD1222 COVID-19 vaccine. For the study at large: Whether given at about 4 or about 12 weeks, second doses were pooled.

In regard to this clone: Antigen: not known.

V was trimmed by 8 bases and J by 2 bases, leaving 19 bases between them. The CDR3 spans 15 residues. Germline V gene data show CDR1 as LNHDA and CDR2 as SQIVND (reference sequence). Study-level results: The sample set comprised mostly white British donors with more females, and clonal diversity was possibly underestimated. Repertoire sampling was restricted to post-peak T cell response timepoints. There were vaccine-associated CD4 TCRs across spike, dominant at 160-218 and 743-854.

Data came from immunoSEQ multiplex PCR; TCRdb stores just in-frame clones and leaves some out. The data hold some 50,000 clones, with approximately 83% observed a single time. This rearrangement joins TRBV19 to TRBJ2-7, with a weak D call TRBD2 (6 bases). The specimen comprised peripheral blood, sampled on day 0 of AZD1222 vaccination. The source is an adult in good health. The CDR3 bases are TGTGCCAGTCCGGGAGAGGTGGGGTTTCCCTACGAGCAGTACTTC. This translates into CASPGEVGFPYEQYF.